This T cell receptor (beta chain) was sequenced in a study of shared T cell receptors in the human thymus. Method: immunoSEQ multiplex PCR; TCRdb's copy keeps in-frame clones and lacks some. The profile covers 700,000 or so clones, with approximately 85% appearing a single time and about 0.0098% taken by the ten largest. The germline CDR1 and CDR2 sequences are SGHTA and FQGNSA. V was trimmed by 5 bases and J by 3 bases, leaving 14 bases between them. The CDR3 is 14 residues long. The data were also submitted as part of a second study, on human thymus T cells. As that study records: The source of the thymus tissue was resections taken during corrective heart surgery. Repertoires sampled from thymus and blood appeared biased in V and J gene usage. Unrelated individuals reportedly shared highly overlapping thymic TCR repertoires.

The source material was thymocytes. The chain is built from TRBV7-2 and TRBJ2-7, with D tentatively TRBD1 (5 bases). The clonotype originates from a girl under three years old with a congenital heart defect. CDR3 bases: TGTGCCAGCAGCCCCCCCCGGACACTCTACGAGCAGTACTTC. Protein sequence: CASSPPRTLYEQYF.